Described below is a single T cell receptor beta chain sequence and its context. Its antigen remains unidentified. This record comes from a study of shared clonotypes between healthy human individuals. Study as a whole: Researchers drew samples from a couple of women and a few men aged 18 to 49.

Study observations and caveats: Collection of samples was limited to blood; tissue repertoires likely differ. Clonotype sharing levels among donors were expected to vary with sequencing depth.

It was CD45RO-negative cells, positively selected for CCR7, that made up naive CD8 cells, with terminally differentiated effector memory CD45RA+ cells excluded. Germline assignment: CDR1 MNHEY and CDR2 SVGAGI. The CDR3 totals 12 residues. V was pared by 2 bases and J by 6 bases, with 4 bases between. Assay: immunoSEQ multiplex PCR; the TCRdb copy retains only in-frame clones and omits some. The top ten hold 0.3% of the sample, which has hundreds of thousands of clones, roughly 98% seen once. Material: naive CD8+ T cells sorted from blood. This receptor was taken from a man aged 25-45 years in good health. The rearrangement links TRBV6-5 to TRBJ2-2, with no clear D. The CDR3 DNA reads as TGTGCCAGCAGTTACGCCGCCGGGGAGCTGTTTTTT. This translates into CASSYAAGELFF.